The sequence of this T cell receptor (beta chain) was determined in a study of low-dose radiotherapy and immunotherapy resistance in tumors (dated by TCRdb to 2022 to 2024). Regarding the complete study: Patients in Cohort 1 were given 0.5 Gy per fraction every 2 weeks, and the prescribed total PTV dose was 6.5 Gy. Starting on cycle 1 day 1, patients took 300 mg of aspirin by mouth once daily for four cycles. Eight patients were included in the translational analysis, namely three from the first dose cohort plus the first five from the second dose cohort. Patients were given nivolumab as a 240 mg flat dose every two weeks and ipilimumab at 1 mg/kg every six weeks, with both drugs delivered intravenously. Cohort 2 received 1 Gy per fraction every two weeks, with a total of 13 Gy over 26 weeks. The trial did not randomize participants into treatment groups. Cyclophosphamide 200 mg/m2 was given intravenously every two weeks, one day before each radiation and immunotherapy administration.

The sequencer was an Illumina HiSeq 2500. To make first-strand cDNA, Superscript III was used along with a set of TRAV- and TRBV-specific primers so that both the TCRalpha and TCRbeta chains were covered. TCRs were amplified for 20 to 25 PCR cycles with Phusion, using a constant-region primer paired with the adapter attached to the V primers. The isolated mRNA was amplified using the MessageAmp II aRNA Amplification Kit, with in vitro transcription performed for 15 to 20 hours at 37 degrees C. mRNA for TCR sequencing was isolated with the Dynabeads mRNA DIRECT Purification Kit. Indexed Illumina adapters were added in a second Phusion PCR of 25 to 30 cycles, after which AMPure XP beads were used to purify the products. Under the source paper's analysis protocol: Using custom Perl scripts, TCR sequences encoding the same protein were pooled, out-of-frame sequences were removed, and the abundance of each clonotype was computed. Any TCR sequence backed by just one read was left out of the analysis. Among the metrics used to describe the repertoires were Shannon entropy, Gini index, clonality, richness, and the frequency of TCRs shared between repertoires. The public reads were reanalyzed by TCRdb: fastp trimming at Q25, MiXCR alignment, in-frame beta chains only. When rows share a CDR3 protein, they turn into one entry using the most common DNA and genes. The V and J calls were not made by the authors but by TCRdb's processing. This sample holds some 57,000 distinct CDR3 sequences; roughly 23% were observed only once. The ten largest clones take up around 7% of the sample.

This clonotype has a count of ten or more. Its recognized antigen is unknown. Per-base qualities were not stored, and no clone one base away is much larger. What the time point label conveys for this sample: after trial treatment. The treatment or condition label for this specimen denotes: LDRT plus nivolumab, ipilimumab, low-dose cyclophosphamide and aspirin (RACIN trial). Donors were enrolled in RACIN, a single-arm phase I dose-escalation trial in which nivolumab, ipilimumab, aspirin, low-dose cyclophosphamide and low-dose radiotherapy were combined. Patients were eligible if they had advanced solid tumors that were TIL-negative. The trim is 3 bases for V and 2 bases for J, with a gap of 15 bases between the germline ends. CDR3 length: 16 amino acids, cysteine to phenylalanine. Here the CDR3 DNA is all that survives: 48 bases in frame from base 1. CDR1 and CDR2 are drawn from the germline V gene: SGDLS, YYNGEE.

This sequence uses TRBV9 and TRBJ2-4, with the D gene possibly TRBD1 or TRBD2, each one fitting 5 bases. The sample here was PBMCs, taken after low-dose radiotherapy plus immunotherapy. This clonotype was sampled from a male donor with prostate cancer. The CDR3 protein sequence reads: CASSEGTVFPKNIQYF. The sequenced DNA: TGTGCCAGCAGCGAAGGGACGGTTTTCCCCAAAAACATTCAGTACTTC.